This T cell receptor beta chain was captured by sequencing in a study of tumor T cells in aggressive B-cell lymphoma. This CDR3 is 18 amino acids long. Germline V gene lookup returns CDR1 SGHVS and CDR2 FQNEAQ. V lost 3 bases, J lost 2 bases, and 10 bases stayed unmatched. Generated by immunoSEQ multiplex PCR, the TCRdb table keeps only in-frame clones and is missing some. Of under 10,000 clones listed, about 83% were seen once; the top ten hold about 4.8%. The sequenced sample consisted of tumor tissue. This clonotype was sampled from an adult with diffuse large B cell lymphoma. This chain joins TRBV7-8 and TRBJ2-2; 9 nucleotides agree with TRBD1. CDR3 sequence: CASSLFSAGQGNTGELFF. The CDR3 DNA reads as TGTGCCAGCAGCTTGTTTTCTGCGGGACAGGGAAACACCGGGGAGCTGTTTTTT.